The 12 T cell receptor beta chains presented below share a single source sample, sequenced in a study of PD-1 blockade in classical Hodgkin lymphoma. Some clones are missing from TCRdb's copy, which holds only in-frame ones; the method was immunoSEQ multiplex PCR. The top ten hold around 7% of the sample, which has 95,000 to 100,000 clones, around 89% seen once. Brentuximab vedotin exposure varied, and every patient relapsed after autologous stem cell transplantation. The specimen was peripheral blood mononuclear cells (PBMCs), collected before the second cycle of nivolumab. The source of these receptors is a human donor with classical Hodgkin lymphoma.

As regards this clone: The sample contains more than one DNA sequence encoding this CDR3. The chain is built from TRBV30 and TRBJ2-5, with TRBD2 as a possible D gene (5 bases). The germline CDR1 and CDR2 sequences are GTSNPN and SVGIG (reference sequence). The CDR3 spans 11 residues. The V and J ends lost 1 base and 5 bases respectively, with 5 bases between them. CDR3 coding DNA: TGTGCCTGGAGTGGAGGGGAGACCCAGTACTTC. It translates to CAWSGGETQYF. The variable domain in full, with the rest retrieved from reference TRBV30 and TRBJ2-5, is SQTIHQWPATLVQPVGSPLSLECTVEGTSNPNLYWYRQAAGRGLQLLFYSVGIGQISSEVPQNLSASRPQDRQFILSSKKLLLSDSGFYLCAWSGGETQYFGPGTRLLVL.

The chain recombines TRBV19 with TRBJ1-1; 8 bases agree with TRBD1. V shed 3 bases, J shed 5 bases, and the junction held 8 bases outside the gene matches. The CDR3 is 15 amino acids. Germline V gene lookup returns CDR1 LNHDA and CDR2 SQIVND (reference sequence). The CDR3 here is CASSISGQVGTEAFF. The CDR3 DNA is TGTGCCAGTAGTATTTCGGGACAGGTCGGGACTGAAGCTTTCTTT.

The chain employs TRBV19 and TRBJ1-1, with 8 nucleotides matching TRBD1. Unmatched junction bases numbered 4, after V lost 4 bases and J lost 0 bases. CDR3 length: 15 amino acids. Germline lookup yields CDR1 LNHDA and CDR2 SQIVND (reference sequence). The CDR3 nucleotides are TGTGCCAGTAGTAAGACAGGGGCAATGAACACTGAAGCTTTCTTT. Its protein product is CASSKTGAMNTEAFF.

This chain connects TRBV12-5 to TRBJ1-6; a weak D match, TRBD1 (5 bases). The CDR3 is 14 residues long. CDR1 LGHNT and CDR2 FRNRAP come from the germline V gene. V lost 6 bases, J lost 6 bases, and 12 bases lay in between. CDR3 region: CASGRGGSNSPLHF. For the CDR3, the DNA is TGTGCTAGTGGCCGGGGGGGTAGTAATTCACCCCTCCACTTT. Full variable domain (rest looked up from reference TRBV12-5 and TRBJ1-6): DARVTQTPRHKVTEMGQEVTMRCQPILGHNTVFWYRQTMMQGLELLAYFRNRAPLDDSGMPKDRFSAEMPDATLATLKIQPSEPRDSAVYFCASGRGGSNSPLHFGNGTRLTVT.

This chain links TRBV6-4 with TRBJ1-2; D remains ambiguous. With 3 bases removed from V and 7 bases from J, the gap between germline ends came to 12 bases. This CDR3 has 13 residues. In germline, CDR1 is MRHNA, CDR2 SNTAGT. CDR3 coding DNA: TGTGCCAGCAGTGAAGGGTTACCGGCTGGCTACACCTTC. Amino acid sequence: CASSEGLPAGYTF.

This clone has a handful of counts. This chain uses TRBV10-3 with TRBJ1-2; tentative D call: TRBD1 (5 bases). The CDR3 totals 14 residues. V dropped 2 bases and J dropped 5 bases, with 12 bases sitting between them. The germline V gene has CDR1 ENHRY and CDR2 SYGVKD. The CDR3 coding sequence is TGTGCCATCAGTGAGGGACAAAGACCATATGGCTACACCTTC. This encodes CAISEGQRPYGYTF.

Comments on this clone: Germline is not matched at one junction end, which may reflect a read error. The gene calls are TRBV15 and TRBJ2-7, with 7 bases aligning to TRBD1. The CDR3 length is 12 residues. Germline V gives CDR1 LNHNV, CDR2 YYDKDF (reference sequence). As DNA, the CDR3 is TGTGCCACCAGCAGAGATGAGGGGACAGCCGACTTC. This encodes CATSRDEGTADF.

The chain joins TRBV30 to TRBJ1-4; 8 positions match TRBD1. The trim removed 0 bases at V and 5 bases at J, leaving 2 bases unmatched. The V gene's germline CDR1 is GTSNPN and CDR2 SVGIG (reference sequence). The CDR3 spans 14 residues. The CDR3 DNA sequence: TGTGCCTGGAGTGTACGACAGGGGAATGAAAAACTGTTTTTT. This sequence encodes CAWSVRQGNEKLFF.

There are a few counts of this clone. The CDR3 region is CASSSDTDNEQFF. CDR3 in DNA: TGTGCCAGCAGCAGTGACACCGACAATGAGCAGTTCTTC. V is TRBV7-9 and J is TRBJ2-1; D gene unclear. The CDR3 is 13 amino acids. Germline CDR1 reads SEHNR; CDR2 reads FQNEAQ (reference sequence). Trimming took off 5 bases at V and 5 bases at J, with 10 bases between the two ends.

The rearrangement links TRBV27 to TRBJ2-3; 7 positions match TRBD1. Trimming cost V 3 bases and J 5 bases; bases outside gene matches: 8. CDR1 and CDR2 (germline): MNHEY, SMNVEV (reference sequence). The CDR3 runs 15 residues. The CDR3 reads CASSFPPGTVDTQYF. CDR3 sequence (DNA): TGTGCCAGCAGTTTTCCCCCGGGGACAGTAGATACGCAGTATTTT.

The chain has TRBV7-9 and TRBJ2-7; D may correspond to TRBD1 or TRBD2 (5 bases each). V was trimmed by 3 bases and J by 5 bases, leaving 11 bases between them. Looked up from germline, CDR1 is SEHNR and CDR2 is FQNEAQ (reference sequence). The CDR3 totals 13 residues. CDR3 in amino acids: CASSFLGTDEQYF. CDR3 DNA sequence: TGTGCCAGCAGCTTCCTCGGGACGGACGAGCAGTACTTC.

This clone turned up a few times. The V gene is TRBV6-1, the J gene TRBJ2-7; TRBD1 might be the D (6 bases). V was trimmed by 4 bases and J by 6 bases, leaving 10 bases between them. Germline CDR1 reads MNHNS; CDR2 reads SASEGT. The CDR3 runs 12 residues. The CDR3 here is CASSVGTTEQYF. CDR3 bases: TGTGCCAGCAGTGTCGGGACAACCGAGCAGTACTTC.